This record concerns one TCR beta chain sequence. Its antigen remains unknown. Sequencing of cultured CD4+ T cell DNA used the Oncomine TCR Beta short-read assay. TCRdb recomputed calls from the PCR reads with MiXCR, one row per CDR3 protein. The profile shows 11,000 or so distinct CDR3 sequences, 45% to 60% of them singletons. This sample was included in a study of vaccination and CD4 T cells after COVID-19. Study findings and constraints: In median terms, SARS-CoV-2-reactive clonotypes went from approximately 21 to 38, a nonsignificant rise.

Germline CDR1 reads MGHRA; CDR2 reads YSYEKL. The CDR3 sequence is 15 residues long. V lost 1 base and J 0 bases, leaving 6 bases between the germline ends. Treatment: roughly ten-day PBMC culture with coronavirus spike peptide pools or control peptides (ViraFEST assay). Upon completion of roughly ten days of culture, CD4+ T cells were isolated via negative selection. The chain recombines TRBV4-1 with TRBJ2-2; TRBD2 is a possible D gene (6 bases). Specimen: CD4+ T cells from blood, cultured in vitro. The sequence was collected from a human donor who had recovered from COVID-19. The DNA for the CDR3 is TGCGCCAGCAGCCAAGGACTAGCGAACACCGGGGAGCTGTTTTTT. Translating it yields CASSQGLANTGELFF.